This entry concerns a single T cell receptor beta chain. Its antigen is as yet unknown. The data were obtained in a study of T cell responses to AZD1222 COVID-19 vaccine. Study-wide background: Whether given at about 4 or about 12 weeks, second doses were pooled.

Generated by immunoSEQ multiplex PCR, the TCRdb table keeps only in-frame clones and is missing some. The sample yields about 120,000 clones, around 90% seen once. This CDR3 has 15 amino acids. The germline V gene encodes CDR1 SGHKS and CDR2 YYEKEE (reference sequence). V shed 4 bases and J shed 2 bases, with 15 bases lying between them. General study points: Following two doses of AZD1222, Spike-specific TCR breadth and depth rose. At study baseline, merely six AZD1222 recipients were seropositive. Clonal diversity may have been underestimated in mostly white British donors.

The rearrangement links TRBV5-5 to TRBJ1-2; TRBD1 is a possible D gene (6 bases). The receptor was derived from an adult in good health. The sequencing used peripheral blood, collected on day 0 of AZD1222 vaccination. The CDR3: CASSLDGTRNYGYTF. The CDR3 DNA reads TGTGCCAGCAGCCTTGACGGGACAAGGAACTATGGCTACACCTTC. Full variable domain (outside the CDR3, taken from reference TRBV5-5 and TRBJ1-2): DAGVTQSPTHLIKTRGQQVTLRCSPISGHKSVSWYQQVLGQGPQFIFQYYEKEERGRGNFPDRFSARQFPNYSSELNVNALLLGDSALYLCASSLDGTRNYGYTFGSGTRLTVV.